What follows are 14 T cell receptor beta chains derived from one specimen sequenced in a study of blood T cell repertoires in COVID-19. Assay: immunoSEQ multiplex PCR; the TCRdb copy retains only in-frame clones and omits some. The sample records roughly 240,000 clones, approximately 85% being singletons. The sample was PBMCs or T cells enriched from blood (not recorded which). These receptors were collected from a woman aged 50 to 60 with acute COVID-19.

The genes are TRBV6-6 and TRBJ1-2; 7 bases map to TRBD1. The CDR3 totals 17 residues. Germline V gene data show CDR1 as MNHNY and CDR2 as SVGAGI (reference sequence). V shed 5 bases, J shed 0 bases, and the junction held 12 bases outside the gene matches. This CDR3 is CASSPSLRQGSNYGYTF. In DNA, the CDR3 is TGTGCCAGCAGTCCCAGCCTCCGACAGGGATCTAACTATGGCTACACCTTC.

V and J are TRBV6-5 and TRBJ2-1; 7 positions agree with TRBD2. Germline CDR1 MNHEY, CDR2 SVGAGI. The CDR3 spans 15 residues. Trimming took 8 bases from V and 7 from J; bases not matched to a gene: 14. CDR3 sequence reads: CASVRASGVRNEQFF. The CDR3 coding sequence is TGTGCCAGCGTTAGGGCCAGCGGGGTCAGGAATGAGCAGTTCTTC.

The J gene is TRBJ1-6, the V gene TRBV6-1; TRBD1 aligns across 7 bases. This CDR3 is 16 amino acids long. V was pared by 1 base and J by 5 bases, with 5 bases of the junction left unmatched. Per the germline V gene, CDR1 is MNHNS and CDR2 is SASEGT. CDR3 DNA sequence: TGTGCCAGCAGTGAAGAGGGGGCATTAGATAATTCACCCCTCCACTTT. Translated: CASSEEGALDNSPLHF.

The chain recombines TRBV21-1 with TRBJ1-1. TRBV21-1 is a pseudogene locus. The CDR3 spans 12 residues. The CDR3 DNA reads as TGTGCCAGCAGGCACGTCCCTCTAGAAGCTTTCTTT. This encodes CASRHVPLEAFF.

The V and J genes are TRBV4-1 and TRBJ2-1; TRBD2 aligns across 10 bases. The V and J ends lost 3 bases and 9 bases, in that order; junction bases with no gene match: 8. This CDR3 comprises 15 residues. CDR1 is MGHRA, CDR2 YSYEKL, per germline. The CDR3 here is CASSHQLAGLSEQFF. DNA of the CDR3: TGCGCCAGCAGCCACCAACTAGCGGGGCTGAGTGAGCAGTTCTTC.

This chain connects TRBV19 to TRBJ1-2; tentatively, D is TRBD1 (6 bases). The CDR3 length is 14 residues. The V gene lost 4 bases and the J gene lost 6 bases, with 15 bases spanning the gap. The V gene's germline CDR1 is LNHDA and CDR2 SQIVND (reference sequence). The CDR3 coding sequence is TGTGCCAGTAGTACCCCGACAGGCTGGGATGGCTACACCTTC. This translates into CASSTPTGWDGYTF.

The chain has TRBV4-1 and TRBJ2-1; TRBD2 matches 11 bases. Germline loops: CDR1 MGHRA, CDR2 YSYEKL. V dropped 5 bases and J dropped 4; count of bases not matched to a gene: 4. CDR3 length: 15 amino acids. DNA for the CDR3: TGCGCCAGCAGCTCGGGACTAGCGGAATACAATGAGCAGTTCTTC. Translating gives CASSSGLAEYNEQFF.

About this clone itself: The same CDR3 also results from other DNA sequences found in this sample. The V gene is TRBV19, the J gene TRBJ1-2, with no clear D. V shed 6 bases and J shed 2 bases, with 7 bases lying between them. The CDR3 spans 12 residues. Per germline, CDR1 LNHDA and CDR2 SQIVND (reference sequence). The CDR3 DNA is TGTGCCAGTAGCAACAGCAACTATGGCTACACCTTC. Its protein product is CASSNSNYGYTF.

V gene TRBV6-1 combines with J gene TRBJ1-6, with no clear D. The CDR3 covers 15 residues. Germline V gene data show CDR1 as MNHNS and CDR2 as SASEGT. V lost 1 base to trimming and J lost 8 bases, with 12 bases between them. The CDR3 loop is CASSEGEGWHSPLHF. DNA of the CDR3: TGTGCCAGCAGTGAAGGTGAGGGTTGGCATTCACCCCTCCACTTT.

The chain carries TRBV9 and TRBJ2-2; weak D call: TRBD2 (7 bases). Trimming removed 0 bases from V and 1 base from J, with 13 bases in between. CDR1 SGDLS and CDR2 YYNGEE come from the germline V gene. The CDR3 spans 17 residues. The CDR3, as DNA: TGTGCCAGCAGCGTAGCGGGGGCGGGAGTGAACACCGGGGAGCTGTTTTTT. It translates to CASSVAGAGVNTGELFF.

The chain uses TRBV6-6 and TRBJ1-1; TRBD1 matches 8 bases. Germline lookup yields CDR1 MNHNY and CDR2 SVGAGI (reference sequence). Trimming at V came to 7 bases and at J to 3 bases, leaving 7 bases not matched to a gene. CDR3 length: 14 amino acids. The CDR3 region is CASTWTGQDTEAFF. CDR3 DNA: TGTGCCAGCACCTGGACAGGGCAGGACACTGAAGCTTTCTTT.

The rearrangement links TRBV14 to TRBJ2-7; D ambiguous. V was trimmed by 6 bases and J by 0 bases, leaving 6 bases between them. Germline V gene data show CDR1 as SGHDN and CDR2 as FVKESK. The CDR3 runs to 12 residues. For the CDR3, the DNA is TGTGCCAGCAGTAAAATCTCCTACGAGCAGTACTTC. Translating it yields CASSKISYEQYF. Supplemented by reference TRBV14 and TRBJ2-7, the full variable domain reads EAGVTQFPSHSVIEKGQTVTLRCDPISGHDNLYWYRRVMGKEIKFLLHFVKESKQDESGMPNNRFLAERTGGTYSTLKVQPAELEDSGVYFCASSKISYEQYFGPGTRLTVT.

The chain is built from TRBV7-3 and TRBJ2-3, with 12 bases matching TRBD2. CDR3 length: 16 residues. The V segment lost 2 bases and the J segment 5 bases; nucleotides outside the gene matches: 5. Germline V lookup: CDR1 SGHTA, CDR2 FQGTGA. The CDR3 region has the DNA TGTGCCAGCAGCTTAGGGCTAGCGGGGGGGCTAGATACGCAGTATTTT. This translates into CASSLGLAGGLDTQYF. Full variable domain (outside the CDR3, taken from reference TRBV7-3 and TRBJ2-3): GAGVSQTPSNKVTEKGKYVELRCDPISGHTALYWYRQSLGQGPEFLIYFQGTGAADDSGLPNDRFFAVRPEGSVSTLKIQRTERGDSAVYLCASSLGLAGGLDTQYFGPGTRLTVL.

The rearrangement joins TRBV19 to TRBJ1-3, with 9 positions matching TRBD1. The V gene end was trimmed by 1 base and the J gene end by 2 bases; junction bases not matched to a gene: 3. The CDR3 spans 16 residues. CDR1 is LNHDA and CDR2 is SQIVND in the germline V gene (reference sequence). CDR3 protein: CASSIGRDRAGNTIYF. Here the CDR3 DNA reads TGTGCCAGTAGTATAGGACGGGACAGGGCTGGAAACACCATATATTTT.